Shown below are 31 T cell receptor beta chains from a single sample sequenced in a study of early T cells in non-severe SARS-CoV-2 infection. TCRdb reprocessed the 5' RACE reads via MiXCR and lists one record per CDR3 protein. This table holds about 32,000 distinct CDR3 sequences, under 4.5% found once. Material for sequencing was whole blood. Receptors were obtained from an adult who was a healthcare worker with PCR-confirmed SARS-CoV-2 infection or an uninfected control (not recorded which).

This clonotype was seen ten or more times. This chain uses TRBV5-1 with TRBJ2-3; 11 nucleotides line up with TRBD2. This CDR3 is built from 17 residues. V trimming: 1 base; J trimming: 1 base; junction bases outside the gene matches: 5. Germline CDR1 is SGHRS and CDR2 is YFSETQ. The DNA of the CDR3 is TGCGCCAGCAGCTTGTCAACGACTAGCGGGGGCACAGATACGCAGTATTTT. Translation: CASSLSTTSGGTDTQYF. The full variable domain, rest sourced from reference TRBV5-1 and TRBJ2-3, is KAGVTQTPRYLIKTRGQQVTLSCSPISGHRSVSWYQQTPGQGLQFLFEYFSETQRNKGNFPGRFSGRQFSNSRSEMNVSTLELGDSALYLCASSLSTTSGGTDTQYFGPGTRLTVL.

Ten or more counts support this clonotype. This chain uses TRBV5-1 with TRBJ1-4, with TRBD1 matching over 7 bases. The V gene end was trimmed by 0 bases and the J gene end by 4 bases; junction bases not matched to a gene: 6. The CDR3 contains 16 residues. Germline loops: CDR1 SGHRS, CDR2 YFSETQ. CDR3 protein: CASSLEGGRGNEKLFF. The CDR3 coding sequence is TGCGCCAGCAGCTTGGAAGGGGGCAGGGGTAATGAAAAACTGTTTTTT.

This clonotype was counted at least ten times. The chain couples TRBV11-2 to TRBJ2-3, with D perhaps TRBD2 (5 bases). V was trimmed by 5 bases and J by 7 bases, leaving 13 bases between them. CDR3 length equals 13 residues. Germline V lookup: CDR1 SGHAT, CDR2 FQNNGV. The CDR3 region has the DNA TGTGCCAGCAGCCCCCCGGGGTCGTATACGCAGTATTTT. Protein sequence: CASSPPGSYTQYF.

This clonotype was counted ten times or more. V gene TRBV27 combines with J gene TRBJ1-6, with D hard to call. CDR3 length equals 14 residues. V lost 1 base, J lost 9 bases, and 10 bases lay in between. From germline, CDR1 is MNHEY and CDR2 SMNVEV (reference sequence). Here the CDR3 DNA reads TGTGCCAGCAGTTTATTAGTAGGAACTTCACCCCTCCACTTT. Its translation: CASSLLVGTSPLHF.

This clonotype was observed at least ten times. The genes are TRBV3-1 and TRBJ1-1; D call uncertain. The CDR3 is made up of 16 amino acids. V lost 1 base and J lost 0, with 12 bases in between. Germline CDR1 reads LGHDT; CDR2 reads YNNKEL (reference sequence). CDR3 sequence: CASSQAPFGMNTEAFF. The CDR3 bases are TGTGCCAGCAGCCAAGCCCCGTTTGGGATGAACACTGAAGCTTTCTTT. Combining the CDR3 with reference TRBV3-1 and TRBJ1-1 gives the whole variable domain DTAVSQTPKYLVTQMGNDKSIKCEQNLGHDTMYWYKQDSKKFLKIMFSYNNKELIINETVPNRFSPKSPDKAHLNLHINSLELGDSAVYFCASSQAPFGMNTEAFFGQGTRLTVV.

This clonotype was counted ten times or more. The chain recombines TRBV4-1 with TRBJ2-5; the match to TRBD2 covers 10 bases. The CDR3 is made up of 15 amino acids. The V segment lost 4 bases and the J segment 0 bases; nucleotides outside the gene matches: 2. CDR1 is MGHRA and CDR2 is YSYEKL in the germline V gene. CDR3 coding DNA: TGCGCCAGCAGCCCCGGGACTAGCGACCAAGAGACCCAGTACTTC. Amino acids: CASSPGTSDQETQYF.

The DNA for the CDR3 is TGTGCCAGCAGTGAAGACGGGGTGACCCAGTACTTC. Encoded protein: CASSEDGVTQYF. The chain links TRBV25-1 to TRBJ2-5; possible D gene TRBD2, 5 bases. V gave up 2 bases and J gave up 7 bases, with 8 bases separating them. The CDR3 runs to 12 residues. Germline CDR1 is MGHDK and CDR2 is SYGVNS.

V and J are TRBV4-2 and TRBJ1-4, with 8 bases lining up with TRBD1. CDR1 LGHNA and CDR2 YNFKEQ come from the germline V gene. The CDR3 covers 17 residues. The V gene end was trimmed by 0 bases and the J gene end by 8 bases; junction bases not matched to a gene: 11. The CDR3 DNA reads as TGTGCCAGCAGCCAAGATAACGTCAGGGGGCAAGGGGAAAAACTGTTTTTT. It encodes CASSQDNVRGQGEKLFF.

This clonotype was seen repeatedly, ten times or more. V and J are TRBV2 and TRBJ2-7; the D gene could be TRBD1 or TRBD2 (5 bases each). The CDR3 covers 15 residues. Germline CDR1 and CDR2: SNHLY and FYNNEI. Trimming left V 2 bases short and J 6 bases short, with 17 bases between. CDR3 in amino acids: CASSERAGIGTEQYF. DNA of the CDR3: TGTGCCAGCAGTGAACGGGCAGGGATTGGGACCGAGCAGTACTTC. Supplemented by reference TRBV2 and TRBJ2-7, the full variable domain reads EPEVTQTPSHQVTQMGQEVILRCVPISNHLYFYWYRQILGQKVEFLVSFYNNEISEKSEIFDDQFSVERPDGSNFTLKIRSTKLEDSAMYFCASSERAGIGTEQYFGPGTRLTVT.

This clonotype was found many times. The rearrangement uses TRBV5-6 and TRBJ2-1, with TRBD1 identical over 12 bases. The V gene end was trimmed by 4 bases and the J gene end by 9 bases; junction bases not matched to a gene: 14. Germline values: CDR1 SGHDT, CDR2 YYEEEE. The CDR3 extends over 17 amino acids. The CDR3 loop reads CASSPKSWDRGRGEQFF. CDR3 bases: TGTGCCAGCAGCCCTAAGAGCTGGGACAGGGGGCGGGGTGAGCAGTTCTTC.

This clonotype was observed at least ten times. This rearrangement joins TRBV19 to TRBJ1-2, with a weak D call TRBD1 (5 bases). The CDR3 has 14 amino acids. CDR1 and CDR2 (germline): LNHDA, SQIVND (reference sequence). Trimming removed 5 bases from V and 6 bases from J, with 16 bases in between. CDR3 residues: CASSVGTEAHGYTF. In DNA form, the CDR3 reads TGTGCCAGTAGTGTTGGGACCGAGGCCCATGGCTACACCTTC.

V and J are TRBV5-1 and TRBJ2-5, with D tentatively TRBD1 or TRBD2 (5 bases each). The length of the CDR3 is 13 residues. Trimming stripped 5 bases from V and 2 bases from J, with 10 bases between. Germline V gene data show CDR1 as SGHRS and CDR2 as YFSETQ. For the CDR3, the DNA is TGCGCCAGCAGGACAGCGGTACAAGAGACCCAGTACTTC. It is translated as CASRTAVQETQYF.

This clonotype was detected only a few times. The CDR3 coding sequence is TGTGCCAGCAGCTCGATAACGGGAATACTCGTGGCAACAGATACGCAGTATTTT. Amino acid sequence: CASSSITGILVATDTQYF. The V call is TRBV5-4, the J call TRBJ2-3; weak D call: TRBD2 (5 bases). This CDR3 contains 18 residues. Germline CDR1 reads SGHNT; CDR2 reads YYREEE (reference sequence). Trimming took off 3 bases at V and 3 bases at J, with 23 bases between the two ends.

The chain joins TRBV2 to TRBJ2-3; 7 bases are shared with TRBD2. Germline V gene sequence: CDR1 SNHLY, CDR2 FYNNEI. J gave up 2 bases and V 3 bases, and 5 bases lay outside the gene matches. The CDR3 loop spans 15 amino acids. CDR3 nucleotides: TGTGCCAGCAGTGAGGGTAGCGGGTACACAGATACGCAGTATTTT. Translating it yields CASSEGSGYTDTQYF.

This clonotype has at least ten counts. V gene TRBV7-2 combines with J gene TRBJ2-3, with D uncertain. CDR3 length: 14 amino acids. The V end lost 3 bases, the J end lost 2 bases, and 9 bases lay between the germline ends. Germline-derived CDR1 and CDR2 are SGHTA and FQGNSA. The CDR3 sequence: CASSFRLITDTQYF. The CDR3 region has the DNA TGTGCCAGCAGCTTCCGATTAATCACAGATACGCAGTATTTT.

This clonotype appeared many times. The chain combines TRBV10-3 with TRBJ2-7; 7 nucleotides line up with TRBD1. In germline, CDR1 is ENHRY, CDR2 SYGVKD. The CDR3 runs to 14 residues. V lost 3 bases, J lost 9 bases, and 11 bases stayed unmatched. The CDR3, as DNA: TGTGCCATCAGTGAAGGGACAGTCTCTGCGAGGCAGTACTTC. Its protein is CAISEGTVSARQYF.

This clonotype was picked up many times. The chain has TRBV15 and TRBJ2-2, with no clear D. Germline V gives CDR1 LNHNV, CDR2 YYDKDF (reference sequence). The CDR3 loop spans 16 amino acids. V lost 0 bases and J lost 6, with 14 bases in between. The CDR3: CATSRDMAISPGELFF. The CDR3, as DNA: TGTGCCACCAGCAGAGATATGGCCATCTCCCCCGGGGAGCTGTTTTTT.

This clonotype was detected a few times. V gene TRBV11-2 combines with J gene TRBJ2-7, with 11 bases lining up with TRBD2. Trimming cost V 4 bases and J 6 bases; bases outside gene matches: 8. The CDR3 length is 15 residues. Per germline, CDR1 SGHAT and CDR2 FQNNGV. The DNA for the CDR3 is TGTGCCAGCAGCTCGACTAGCGGGATCATTTTCGAGCAGTACTTC. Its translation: CASSSTSGIIFEQYF. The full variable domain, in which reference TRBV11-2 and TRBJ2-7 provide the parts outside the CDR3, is EAGVAQSPRYKIIEKRQSVAFWCNPISGHATLYWYQQILGQGPKLLIQFQNNGVVDDSQLPKDRFSAERLKGVDSTLKIQPAKLEDSAVYLCASSSTSGIIFEQYFGPGTRLTVT.

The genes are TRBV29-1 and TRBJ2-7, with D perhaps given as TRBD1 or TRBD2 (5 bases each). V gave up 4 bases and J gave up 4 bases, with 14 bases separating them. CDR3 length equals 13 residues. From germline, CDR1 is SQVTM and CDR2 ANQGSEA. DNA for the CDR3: TGCAGCGTTGTTCGGGGACCAGAATACGAGCAGTACTTC. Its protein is CSVVRGPEYEQYF.

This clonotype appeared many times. As DNA, the CDR3 is TGCGCCAGCAGCCTGAGGGCAGTCAACAATGGCTACACCTTC. Protein product: CASSLRAVNNGYTF. This rearrangement joins TRBV5-1 to TRBJ1-2; D is ambiguous. Trimming took 4 bases from V and 6 from J, leaving 16 bases between them. This CDR3 has 14 amino acids. Germline CDR1 is SGHRS and CDR2 is YFSETQ.

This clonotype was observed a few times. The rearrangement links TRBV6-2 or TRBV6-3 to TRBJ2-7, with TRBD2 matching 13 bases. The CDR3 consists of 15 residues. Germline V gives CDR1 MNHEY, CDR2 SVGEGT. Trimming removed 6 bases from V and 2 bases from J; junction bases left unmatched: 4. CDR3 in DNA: TGTGCCAGCAGGCCGGGACTAGCGGGAACCTACGAGCAGTACTTC. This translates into CASRPGLAGTYEQYF.

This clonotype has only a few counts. CDR3 DNA sequence: TGCAGCGTGGACGTATCCTACGAGCAGTACTTC. It codes for CSVDVSYEQYF. V and J are TRBV29-1 and TRBJ2-7; no definite D call. The CDR3 is 11 residues long. The ends were cut back, 6 bases at V and 1 base at J, with 7 bases in the middle. CDR1 is SQVTM and CDR2 is ANQGSEA in the germline V gene.

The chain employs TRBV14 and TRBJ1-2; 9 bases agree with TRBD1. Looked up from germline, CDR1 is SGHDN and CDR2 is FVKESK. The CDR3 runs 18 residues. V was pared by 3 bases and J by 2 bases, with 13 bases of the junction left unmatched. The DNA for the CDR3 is TGTGCCAGCAGCCAGGCGGGACAGGGAACGTTTCTAAACTATGGCTACACCTTC. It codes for CASSQAGQGTFLNYGYTF.

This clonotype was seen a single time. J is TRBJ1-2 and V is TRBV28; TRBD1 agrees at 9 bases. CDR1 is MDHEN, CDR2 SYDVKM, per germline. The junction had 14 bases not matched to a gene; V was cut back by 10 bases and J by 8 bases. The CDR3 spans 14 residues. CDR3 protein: CATYGGGQGVGYTF. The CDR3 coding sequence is TGTGCCACCTATGGGGGGGGACAGGGTGTCGGCTACACCTTC.

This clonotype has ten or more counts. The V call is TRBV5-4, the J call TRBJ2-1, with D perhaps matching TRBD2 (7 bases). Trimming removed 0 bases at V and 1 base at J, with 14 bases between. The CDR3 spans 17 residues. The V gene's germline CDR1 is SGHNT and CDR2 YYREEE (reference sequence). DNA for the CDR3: TGTGCCAGCAGCTTGGGGGGGCTAGCGGAGTCCTACAATGAGCAGTTCTTC. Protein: CASSLGGLAESYNEQFF.

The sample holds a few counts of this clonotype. CDR3 nucleotide sequence: TGTGCCAGCAGTCCCATTGCGGGTGAAGCTTTCTTT. This gives the protein CASSPIAGEAFF. The gene calls are TRBV12-3 or TRBV12-4 and TRBJ1-1; D remains unclear. This CDR3 contains 12 residues. Trimming stripped 5 bases from V and 7 bases from J, with 11 bases between.

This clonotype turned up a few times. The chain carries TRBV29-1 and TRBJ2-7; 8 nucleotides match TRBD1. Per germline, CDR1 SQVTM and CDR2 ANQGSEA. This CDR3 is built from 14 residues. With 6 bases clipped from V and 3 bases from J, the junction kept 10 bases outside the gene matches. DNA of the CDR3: TGCAGCGTGGAAACCGGCACAGGGGGCTACGAGCAGTACTTC. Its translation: CSVETGTGGYEQYF.

DNA of the CDR3: TGTGCCAGCAGCGCCCAGACAGGTTTTAATGGCTACACCTTC. Protein sequence: CASSAQTGFNGYTF. The chain has TRBV9 and TRBJ1-2; a weak D match, TRBD1 (6 bases). The CDR3 is made up of 14 amino acids. The V gene's germline CDR1 is SGDLS and CDR2 YYNGEE. V gave up 3 bases and J gave up 6 bases, with 15 bases separating them.

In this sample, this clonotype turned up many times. In nucleotides, the CDR3 is TGTGCCAGCAGTTACTCATACAGGACCCAAGAGACCCAGTACTTC. Encoded protein: CASSYSYRTQETQYF. The chain combines TRBV6-2 or TRBV6-3 with TRBJ2-5; the D gene is possibly TRBD1 (5 bases). The V gene's germline CDR1 is MNHEY and CDR2 SVGEGT. With 0 bases removed from V and 1 base from J, the gap between germline ends came to 9 bases. The CDR3 runs 15 residues.

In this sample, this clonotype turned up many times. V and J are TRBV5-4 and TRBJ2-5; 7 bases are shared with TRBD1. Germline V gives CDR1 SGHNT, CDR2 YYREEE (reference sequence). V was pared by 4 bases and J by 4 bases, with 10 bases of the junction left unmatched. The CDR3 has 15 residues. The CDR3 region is CASSPGTEGVETQYF. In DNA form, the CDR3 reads TGTGCCAGCAGCCCCGGGACAGAGGGCGTAGAGACCCAGTACTTC.

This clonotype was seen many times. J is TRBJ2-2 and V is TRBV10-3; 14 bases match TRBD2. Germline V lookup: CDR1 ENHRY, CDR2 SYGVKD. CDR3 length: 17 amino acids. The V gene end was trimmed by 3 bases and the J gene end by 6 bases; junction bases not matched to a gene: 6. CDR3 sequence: CAISDPRLAGGPGELFF. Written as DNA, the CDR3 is TGTGCCATCAGTGACCCTCGACTAGCGGGAGGGCCCGGGGAGCTGTTTTTT.